These 2 T cell receptor beta chains share one sample of origin, sequenced in a study of low-dose radiotherapy and immunotherapy resistance in tumors. Both TCRalpha and TCRbeta chains were reverse transcribed with V-gene-specific primers. A constant-region primer paired with the V-primer adapter amplified TCRs over about 20 PCR cycles. TCRdb processed the reads anew with MiXCR; each CDR3 protein has one entry. The data contain around 80,000 distinct CDR3 sequences, roughly 17% of them singletons. Time point in this sample: after trial treatment. Described treatment: LDRT plus nivolumab, ipilimumab, low-dose cyclophosphamide and aspirin (RACIN trial). The sample consisted of PBMCs, taken after low-dose radiotherapy plus immunotherapy. The source is a male donor with prostate cancer.

In this sample, this clonotype turned up many times. The rearrangement uses TRBV25-1 and TRBJ1-4; maybe TRBD1 (6 bases). In germline, CDR1 is MGHDK, CDR2 SYGVNS. The CDR3 totals 14 residues. The ends were cut back, 4 bases at V and 2 bases at J, with 8 bases in the middle. In nucleotides, the CDR3 is TGTGCCAGCAGTGCCAGGGGTACTAATGAAAAACTGTTTTTT. It codes for CASSARGTNEKLFF.

In its sample, this clonotype was seen many times. This chain links TRBV7-2 with TRBJ1-4; possibly TRBD1 for D (5 bases). Germline V gives CDR1 SGHTA, CDR2 FQGNSA. CDR3 length equals 15 residues. The V end lost 3 bases, the J end lost 11 bases, and 19 bases lay between the germline ends. The CDR3 reads CASSLAGTQRDKLFF. The CDR3 region has the DNA TGTGCCAGCAGCTTGGCCGGGACCCAACGTGACAAACTGTTTTTT.